Following are 8 T cell receptor beta chains from one sample sequenced in a study of T cells in Graves' hyperthyroidism and ophthalmopathy. Regions amplified from RNA transcripts were the TCR beta CDR3 regions. Carried out on the TCR CDR3, a first-round RT-PCR used the HTBI primer set. TCRdb re-analysed the multiplex PCR reads in MiXCR, keeping a single row per CDR3 protein. The sample includes roughly 420,000 distinct CDR3 sequences, roughly an eighth seen only once; the top ten take 5.3%. Material: blood. All receptors derive from a woman aged 18-29 years with Graves' hyperthyroidism.

V gene TRBV7-9 combines with J gene TRBJ2-3; D possibly corresponds to TRBD1 (6 bases). The CDR3 is made up of 15 amino acids. Germline CDR1 and CDR2: SEHNR and FQNEAQ (reference sequence). The V gene lost 4 bases and the J gene lost 5 bases, with 16 bases spanning the gap. CDR3 coding DNA: TGTGCCAGCAGCTACGCCGGGACACGCTTAGATACGCAGTATTTT. Translating gives CASSYAGTRLDTQYF.

This clonotype was detected only a few times. The V and J genes are TRBV4-2 and TRBJ1-2; 7 bases are shared with TRBD1. In germline, CDR1 is LGHNA, CDR2 YNFKEQ. This CDR3 contains 15 residues. Trimming cost V 4 bases and J 6 bases; bases outside gene matches: 11. CDR3 sequence reads: CASSPEERGRNGYTF. CDR3 nucleotides: TGTGCCAGCAGCCCGGAGGAAAGGGGGCGTAATGGCTACACCTTC.

This clonotype was seen a handful of times. The V and J genes are TRBV6-1 and TRBJ2-3, with TRBD2 as a possible D gene (5 bases). Germline assignment: CDR1 MNHNS and CDR2 SASEGT. There are 13 residues in the CDR3. The V gene lost 5 bases and the J gene lost 5 bases, with 11 bases spanning the gap. CDR3 sequence (DNA): TGTGCCAGCAGTAAACTAGTGCAAGATACGCAGTATTTT. It specifies CASSKLVQDTQYF.

Many counts were recorded for this clonotype. The chain joins TRBV6-2 or TRBV6-3 to TRBJ2-7; 7 nucleotides line up with TRBD1. CDR3 length: 15 residues. J lost 0 bases, V lost 0 bases, and 2 bases had no gene match. Germline V gene sequence: CDR1 MNHEY, CDR2 SVGEGT. CDR3 protein: CASSYSGDSSYEQYF. The CDR3 coding sequence is TGTGCCAGCAGTTACTCCGGGGACAGCTCCTACGAGCAGTACTTC.

This clonotype has at least ten counts. The chain has TRBV12-3 or TRBV12-4 and TRBJ1-1; D is unclear. This CDR3 comprises 13 residues. V lost 7 bases to trimming and J lost 4 bases, with 13 bases between them. CDR3 residues: CASTLQRSTEAFF. The DNA for the CDR3 is TGTGCCAGCACTCTCCAGAGGTCCACTGAAGCTTTCTTT.

This clonotype came up many times. J is TRBJ1-2 and V is TRBV7-9, with a tentative D call TRBD1 (6 bases). This CDR3 has 16 amino acids. V was clipped by 4 bases and J by 8 bases, with 23 bases between them. CDR1 and CDR2 from the germline V gene are SEHNR and FQNEAQ (reference sequence). CDR3 DNA: TGTGCCAGCAGCTCCGAGGCGGACAGAGGCACGGTCGGCTACACCTTC. Amino acids: CASSSEADRGTVGYTF.

The table lists this clonotype with a few counts. This rearrangement joins TRBV2 to TRBJ2-1, with a weak D call TRBD2 (6 bases). V lost 7 bases to trimming and J lost 7 bases, with 20 bases between them. This CDR3 is 15 amino acids long. In germline, CDR1 is SNHLY, CDR2 FYNNEI. CDR3 in amino acids: CASTRGDSYGNEQFF. The CDR3 DNA sequence: TGTGCCAGCACTCGAGGGGACTCGTACGGGAATGAGCAGTTCTTC. Full variable domain (missing parts from reference TRBV2 and TRBJ2-1): EPEVTQTPSHQVTQMGQEVILRCVPISNHLYFYWYRQILGQKVEFLVSFYNNEISEKSEIFDDQFSVERPDGSNFTLKIRSTKLEDSAMYFCASTRGDSYGNEQFFGPGTRLTVL.

This clonotype occurred a few times. This chain connects TRBV7-6 to TRBJ2-7; possible D gene TRBD1, 6 bases. The CDR3 has 14 amino acids. Germline V gene data show CDR1 as SGHVS and CDR2 as FNYEAQ. V shed 1 base and J shed 2 bases, with 9 bases lying between them. The CDR3 protein is CASSLDTGPYEQYF. CDR3 bases: TGTGCCAGCAGCTTAGACACAGGGCCCTACGAGCAGTACTTC.